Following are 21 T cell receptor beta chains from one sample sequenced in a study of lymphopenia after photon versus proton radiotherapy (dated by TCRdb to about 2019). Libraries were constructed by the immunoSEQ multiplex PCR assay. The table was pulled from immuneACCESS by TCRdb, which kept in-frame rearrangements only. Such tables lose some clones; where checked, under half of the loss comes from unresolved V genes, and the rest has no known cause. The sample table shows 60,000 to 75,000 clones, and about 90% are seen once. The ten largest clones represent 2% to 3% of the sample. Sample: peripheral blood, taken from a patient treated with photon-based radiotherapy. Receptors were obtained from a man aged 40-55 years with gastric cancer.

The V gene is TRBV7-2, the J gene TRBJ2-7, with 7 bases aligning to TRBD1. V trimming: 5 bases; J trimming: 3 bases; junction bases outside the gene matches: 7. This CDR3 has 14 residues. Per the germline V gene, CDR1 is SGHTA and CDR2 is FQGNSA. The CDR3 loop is CASSAYRGSYEQYF. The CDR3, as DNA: TGTGCCAGCAGCGCTTACAGGGGTAGCTACGAGCAGTACTTC.

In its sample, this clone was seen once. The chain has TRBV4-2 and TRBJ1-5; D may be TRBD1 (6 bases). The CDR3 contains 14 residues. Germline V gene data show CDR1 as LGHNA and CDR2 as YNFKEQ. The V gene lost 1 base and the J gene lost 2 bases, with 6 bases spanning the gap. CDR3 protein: CASSQAGGNQPQHF. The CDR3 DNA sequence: TGTGCCAGCAGCCAAGCAGGGGGCAATCAGCCCCAGCATTTT.

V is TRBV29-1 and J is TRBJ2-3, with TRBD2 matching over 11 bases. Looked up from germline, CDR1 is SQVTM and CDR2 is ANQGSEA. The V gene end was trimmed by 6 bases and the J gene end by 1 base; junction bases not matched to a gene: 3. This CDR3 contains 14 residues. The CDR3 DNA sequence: TGCAGCGTGGTAGCGGGGGGGCGCACAGATACGCAGTATTTT. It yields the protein CSVVAGGRTDTQYF.

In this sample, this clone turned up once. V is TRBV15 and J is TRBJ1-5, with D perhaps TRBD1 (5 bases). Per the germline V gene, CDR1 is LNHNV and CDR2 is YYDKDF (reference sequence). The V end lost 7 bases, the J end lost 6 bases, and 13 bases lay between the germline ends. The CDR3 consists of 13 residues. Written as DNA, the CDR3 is TGTGCCACCATGAGGGGCGGAGGTCAGCCCCAGCATTTT. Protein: CATMRGGGQPQHF.

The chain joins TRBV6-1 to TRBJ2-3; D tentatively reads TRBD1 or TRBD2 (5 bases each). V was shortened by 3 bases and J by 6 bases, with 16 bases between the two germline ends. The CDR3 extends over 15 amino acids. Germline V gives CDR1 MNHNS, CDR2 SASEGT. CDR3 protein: CASSDSGTTGDTQYF. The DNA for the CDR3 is TGTGCCAGCAGTGACTCAGGGACCACCGGGGATACGCAGTATTTT.

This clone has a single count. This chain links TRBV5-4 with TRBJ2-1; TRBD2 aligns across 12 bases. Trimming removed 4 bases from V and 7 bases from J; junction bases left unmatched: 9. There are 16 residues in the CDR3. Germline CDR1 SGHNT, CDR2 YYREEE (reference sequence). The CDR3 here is CASSPRVLAGGNEQFF. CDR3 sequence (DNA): TGTGCCAGCAGCCCCCGGGTTCTAGCGGGGGGGAATGAGCAGTTCTTC.

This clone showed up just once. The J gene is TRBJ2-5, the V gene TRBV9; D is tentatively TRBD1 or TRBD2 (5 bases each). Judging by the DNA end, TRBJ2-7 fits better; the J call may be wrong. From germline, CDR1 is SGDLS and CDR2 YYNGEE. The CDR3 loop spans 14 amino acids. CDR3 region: CASSPTGTSYEQYF. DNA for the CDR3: TGTGCCAGCAGCCCGACGGGGACCTCCTACGAGCAGTACTTC.

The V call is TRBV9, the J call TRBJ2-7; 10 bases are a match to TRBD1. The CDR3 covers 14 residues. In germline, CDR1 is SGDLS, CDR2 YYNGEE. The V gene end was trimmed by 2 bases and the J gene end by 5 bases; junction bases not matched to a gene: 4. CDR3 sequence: CASSVWDRGHEQYF. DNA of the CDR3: TGTGCCAGCAGCGTCTGGGACAGGGGTCACGAGCAGTACTTC.

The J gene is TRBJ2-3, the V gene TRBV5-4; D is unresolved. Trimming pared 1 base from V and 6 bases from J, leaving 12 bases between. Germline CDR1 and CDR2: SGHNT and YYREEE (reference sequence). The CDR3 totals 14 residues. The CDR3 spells CASSLWRSWDTQYF. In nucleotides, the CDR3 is TGTGCCAGCAGCTTGTGGCGGTCATGGGATACGCAGTATTTT.

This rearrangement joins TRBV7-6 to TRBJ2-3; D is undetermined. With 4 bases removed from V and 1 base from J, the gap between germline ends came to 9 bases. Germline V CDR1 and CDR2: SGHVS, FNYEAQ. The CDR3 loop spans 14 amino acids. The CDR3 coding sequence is TGTGCCAGCAGCTCCCGGTTAGGCACAGATACGCAGTATTTT. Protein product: CASSSRLGTDTQYF.

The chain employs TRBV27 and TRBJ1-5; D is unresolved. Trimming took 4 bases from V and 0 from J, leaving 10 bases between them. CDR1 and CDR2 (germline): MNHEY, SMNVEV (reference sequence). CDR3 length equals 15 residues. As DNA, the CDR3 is TGTGCCAGCAGTTACGGGCAGAGTAGCAATCAGCCCCAGCATTTT. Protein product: CASSYGQSSNQPQHF.

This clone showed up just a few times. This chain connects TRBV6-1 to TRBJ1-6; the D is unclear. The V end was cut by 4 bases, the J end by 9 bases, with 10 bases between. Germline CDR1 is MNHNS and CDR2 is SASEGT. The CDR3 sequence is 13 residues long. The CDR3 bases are TGTGCCAGCAGTGGTCTACGCCTTTCACCCCTCCACTTT. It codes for CASSGLRLSPLHF.

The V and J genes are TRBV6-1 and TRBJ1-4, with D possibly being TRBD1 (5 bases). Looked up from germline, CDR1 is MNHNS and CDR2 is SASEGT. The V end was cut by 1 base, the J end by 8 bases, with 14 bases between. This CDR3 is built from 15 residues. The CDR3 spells CASSEGGPGKEKLFF. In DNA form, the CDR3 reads TGTGCCAGCAGTGAAGGGGGACCTGGGAAGGAAAAACTGTTTTTT.

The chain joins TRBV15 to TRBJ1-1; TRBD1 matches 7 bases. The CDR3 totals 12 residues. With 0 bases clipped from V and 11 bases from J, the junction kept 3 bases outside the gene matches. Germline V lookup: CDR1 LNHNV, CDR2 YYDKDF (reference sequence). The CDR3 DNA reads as TGTGCCACCAGCAGAGACGGGACAGACGCTTTCTTT. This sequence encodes CATSRDGTDAFF.

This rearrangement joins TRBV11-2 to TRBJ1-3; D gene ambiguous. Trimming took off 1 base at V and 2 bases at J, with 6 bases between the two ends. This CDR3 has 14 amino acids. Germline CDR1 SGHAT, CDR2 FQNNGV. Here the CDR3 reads CASSLGPTGNTIYF. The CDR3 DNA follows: TGTGCCAGCAGCTTAGGGCCCACTGGAAACACCATATATTTT.

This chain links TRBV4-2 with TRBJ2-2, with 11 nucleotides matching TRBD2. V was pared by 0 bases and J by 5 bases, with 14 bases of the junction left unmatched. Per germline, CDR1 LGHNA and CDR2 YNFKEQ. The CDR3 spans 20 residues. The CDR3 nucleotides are TGTGCCAGCAGCCAAGACCCTATTCTAGCGGGGGGCCTTCTAACCGGGGAGCTGTTTTTT. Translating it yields CASSQDPILAGGLLTGELFF.

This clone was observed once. CDR3 nucleotide sequence: TGTGCCATCAGTGACAGGGAAAGCTATGGCTACACCTTC. Protein: CAISDRESYGYTF. The chain carries TRBV10-3 and TRBJ1-2; D is possibly TRBD1 (5 bases). CDR3 size: 13 residues. Germline CDR1 ENHRY, CDR2 SYGVKD. V was trimmed by 3 bases and J by 4 bases, leaving 9 bases between them.

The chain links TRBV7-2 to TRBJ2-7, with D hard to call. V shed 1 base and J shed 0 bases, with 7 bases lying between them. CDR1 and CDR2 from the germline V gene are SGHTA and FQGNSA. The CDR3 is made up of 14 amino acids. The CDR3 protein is CASSLGQRSYEQYF. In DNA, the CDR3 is TGTGCCAGCAGCTTAGGGCAGCGCTCCTACGAGCAGTACTTC. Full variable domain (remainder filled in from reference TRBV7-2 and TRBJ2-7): GAGVSQSPSNKVTEKGKDVELRCDPISGHTALYWYRQSLGQGLEFLIYFQGNSAPDKSGLPSDRFSAERTGGSVSTLTIQRTQQEDSAVYLCASSLGQRSYEQYFGPGTRLTVT.

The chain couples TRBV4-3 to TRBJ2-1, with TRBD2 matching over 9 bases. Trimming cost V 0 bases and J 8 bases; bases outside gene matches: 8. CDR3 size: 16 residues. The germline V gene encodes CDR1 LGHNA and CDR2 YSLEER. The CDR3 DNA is TGCGCCAGCAGCCAAGAGTTAGTAGCGGGGGTTGATGAGCAGTTCTTC. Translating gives CASSQELVAGVDEQFF.

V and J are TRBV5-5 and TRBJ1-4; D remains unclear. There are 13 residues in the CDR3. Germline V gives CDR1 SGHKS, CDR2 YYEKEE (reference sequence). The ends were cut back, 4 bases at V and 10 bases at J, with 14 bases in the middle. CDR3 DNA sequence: TGTGCCAGCAGCGAGACAAAGGAGGGAAAACTGTTTTTT. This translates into CASSETKEGKLFF.

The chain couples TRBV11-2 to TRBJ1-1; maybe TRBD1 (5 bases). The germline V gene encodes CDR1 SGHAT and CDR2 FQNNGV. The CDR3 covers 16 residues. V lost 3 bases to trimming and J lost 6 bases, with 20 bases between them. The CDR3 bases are TGTGCCAGCAGCTTCCTAGGGGCGAAGGCGGGGGCTGAAGCTTTCTTT. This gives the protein CASSFLGAKAGAEAFF.